This section outlines one T cell receptor beta chain sequence together with its context. What this receptor recognizes is not known. Nothing much larger sits one base from this clone, and base qualities are not available. The data were obtained in a study of post-analysis software for immune sequencing data (dated by TCRdb to 2014 to 2015). Background on the whole study: Recorded disease courses included relapsing-remitting, secondary progressive and progressive-relapsing multiple sclerosis, with some patients lacking subtype annotation. The patient repertoires were compared against approximately ten previously published healthy control repertoires obtained from donors aged 6 to 25 years. A subset of samples was prepared in parallel using single-end sample barcoding, then pooled and co-amplified after Illumina adapter ligation.

General conclusions and limits of the study: Patients showed significantly higher frequencies than controls for 4 or 5 TRBV segments, among them TRBV5-6, TRBV5-1 and TRBV20-1. The multiple sclerosis patient group was slightly younger than the control group. Compared with controls, multiple sclerosis patients had significantly lower normalized Chao1 diversity, a finding suggesting substantial peripheral T-cell clonal expansion. Strong co-clustering of samples prepared in the same batch was shown by direct clustering with F measure, prompting a batch-effect correction.

CDR3 length: 16 amino acids, cysteine to phenylalanine. Of the read, only the CDR3 DNA is kept; its 48 bases are in frame from base 1. V loses 3 bases, J loses 2 bases, and the germline ends lie 14 bases apart. CDR1 is given as MDHEN and CDR2 as SYDVKM, both from the germline V gene. Library creation used PCR. Sequencing took place on an Illumina HiSeq 2500. To reduce PCR and sequencing biases, unique molecular identifiers were built into the TCR beta cDNA libraries. Approximately 500,000 cDNA molecules were obtained for every 1 to 10 million input T cells, so each molecule roughly corresponded to one T cell. The patient libraries were prepared and sequenced with the same protocol used for the earlier healthy control dataset. Samples belonging to the same batch were prepared together, multiplexed and sequenced on a shared HiSeq lane. From the authors' description of their analysis: MIGEC was used to process the raw barcoded reads, and molecular identifier groups with only a single read were discarded before consensus assembly and CDR3 extraction. VDJtools was used for post-analysis of the clonotype tables, with diversity normalized by down-sampling every dataset to the smallest sample size. Repertoire overlap clustering matched CDR3 amino acid but not nucleotide sequences to correct batch-related cross-sample contamination. Starting from the raw public reads, TCRdb applied fastp trimming at Q25, assembled clones with MiXCR and retained in-frame beta chains. Entries are consolidated by CDR3 protein sequence, retaining the most common genes and DNA. TCRdb's processing, not the study's, gives the V and J calls here. The sample contains a few hundred thousand distinct CDR3 sequences, 30% to 45% of them found a single time. The ten largest clonotypes hold about an eighth of the sample.

TCR beta repertoires were profiled from peripheral blood of over 10 young patients with multiple sclerosis to demonstrate the VDJtools post-analysis software. The patients with multiple sclerosis were children and adolescents between roughly 6 and 15 years of age. The rearranged segments are TRBV28 and TRBJ1-5, and the D gene may be TRBD1, 6 bases matching. Sequencing was performed on blood. This clonotype was sampled from a girl under 18 with multiple sclerosis. The sequenced DNA: TGTGCCAGCAGTTTCTCAGGGGAGGGGGGCAATCAGCCCCAGCATTTT. Protein translation: CASSFSGEGGNQPQHF.